Sequencing of this TCR beta chain was carried out in a study of T cell repertoires in aging, cancer and after chemotherapy (dated by TCRdb to between 2017 and 2020). In terms of the full investigation: The donors fell into six age groups ranging from 30 or younger to 70 or older, and each group had at least three individuals. The cohort comprised 200 to 250 cancer patients, 94 with hematological and 124 with solid cancers, plus 95 healthy donors as a reference group. Paired pre- and post-chemotherapy samples in the solid tumor group came from brain tumor (glioblastoma) patients receiving temozolomide-based therapy. To examine immunoaging and T cell reconstitution after chemotherapy, the study profiled TCR beta repertoires in peripheral blood from healthy donors and cancer patients. In total, the full dataset held about 9 million TCR reads. General conclusions and limits of the study: An increase in median generation probability over the chemotherapy interval was observed in both cancer cohorts, suggesting that the repertoire was reconstituted through rebound thymic output. In healthy donors, the drop in TCR diversity with age came mainly from a loss of richness, whereas in cancer patients a loss of evenness also played a part. Significantly lower blood TCR diversity and higher clonality were observed in untreated patients with hematological or solid cancers than in age-matched healthy donors. According to the authors, the repertoire data do not permit conclusions about immunological memory after chemotherapy.

Rearranged TRB sequences spanning V, D and J segments were amplified in a multiplex touch-down PCR with a mixed TRB-A/B primer pool. Two consecutive PCR reactions with Phusion HS II polymerase added Illumina adapters and sample indices to the amplicons. Amplicons were gel-purified using the NucleoSpin Gel and PCR Clean-up kit and were subsequently checked with Qubit and an Agilent 2100 Bioanalyzer. The libraries were sequenced on an Illumina MiSeq with 600-cycle, single-indexed, paired-end runs. The source study handled its data this way. TRB sequences were processed with MiXCR versions 2.12 and 3.0.5. Each unique CDR3 nucleotide sequence was counted as one clone, and only productive sequences with at least two reads were retained. Shannon diversity, evenness, clonality (one minus evenness), and alpha-parameterized diversity profiles from alpha 0 to 5 were included as repertoire metrics. The IGoR algorithm was used to calculate generation probabilities of clones in the paired pre- and post-chemotherapy samples. The raw public data were reprocessed by TCRdb itself: fastp quality trimming at Q25, MiXCR clonotype calling, in-frame beta chains only. CDR3 protein duplicates are merged, each entry listing the most common genes and DNA. These V and J calls rely on TCRdb rather than the paper's analysis. A total of 500 to 750 distinct CDR3 sequences appear in this sample, about 48% of them only once. In total, the top ten clones hold around a fifth of the sample.

As to this clonotype: Its recognized antigen is unknown. Base qualities are not at hand, and no much larger clone is one base apart.

Genomic DNA extracted from peripheral blood, rather than sorted cells or RNA, was used as the source for amplification of TCR beta rearrangements. At the junction V is shortened by 0 bases and J by 7 bases; bases outside the gene matches: 8. Counted from cysteine to phenylalanine, this CDR3 has 15 amino acids. The sequence is cut down to CDR3 DNA, 45 bases in frame from base 1. Per the germline V gene (reference sequence), DFQATT is the CDR1 and SNEGSKA is the CDR2. The sequence was collected from a human donor with a solid tumor. Sequencing was done on a sample of blood. The chain links TRBV20-1 with TRBJ1-5; 8 nucleotides in the junction match TRBD1. The CDR3 here reads CSARDGQGAWQPQHF. The sequenced DNA is TGCAGTGCTAGAGATGGTCAGGGGGCCTGGCAGCCCCAGCATTTT.